This record concerns one TCR beta chain sequence. Its antigen is unidentified. CDR3 length: 15 residues. Germline CDR1 and CDR2: MDHEN and SYDVKM. V was clipped by 4 bases and J by 4 bases, with 17 bases between them. This sample was included in a study of cytotoxic CD8 clonotypes in ibrutinib-treated CLL. Study background: Investigators reported some 24 partial and 2 complete responses; after median around 63 months, roughly 14 patients remained remitted and around twelve progressed. Notes on the study in general: The study sampled sustained-remission and progressing patients at different times. Clonality was elevated at ibrutinib response and had returned toward baseline at progression.

Sequencing was designed to attain a depth spanning 1 in 200,000 to 1 in 1 million T cells. Sequenced by immunoSEQ multiplex PCR; TCRdb stores in-frame clones only, minus some. The profile covers 40,000 or so clones, with roughly two thirds appearing a single time and 10% taken by the ten largest. V is TRBV28 and J is TRBJ2-7; a possible D gene is TRBD2 (5 bases). This receptor was taken from a human donor with chronic lymphocytic leukemia. The input for sequencing was PBMCs, taken at disease progression, from a patient treated with ibrutinib. The DNA of the CDR3 is TGTGCCAGCAGTTCAGGTGGGAGACGGGTTTACGAGCAGTACTTC. Amino acids: CASSSGGRRVYEQYF. Full variable domain (outside the CDR3, taken from reference TRBV28 and TRBJ2-7): DVKVTQSSRYLVKRTGEKVFLECVQDMDHENMFWYRQDPGLGLRLIYFSYDVKMKEKGDIPEGYSVSREKKERFSLILESASTNQTSMYLCASSSGGRRVYEQYFGPGTRLTVT.